The 2 T cell receptor beta chains reported below all come from one sample, sequenced in a study of technical replicates of blood from a handful of donors. The data were produced by immunoSEQ multiplex PCR, yet TCRdb's version contains in-frame clones alone and is incomplete. The profile shows about 100,000 clones, approximately 95% of them singletons. Sequencing input: T cells isolated from PBMCs. These receptor sequences come from a human donor in good health.

V is TRBV7-9 and J is TRBJ2-1; no definite D call. This CDR3 is built from 12 residues. The V end was cut by 4 bases, the J end by 8 bases, with 9 bases between. CDR1 and CDR2 from the germline V gene are SEHNR and FQNEAQ (reference sequence). CDR3 in amino acids: CASSSLPDEQFF. CDR3 DNA: TGTGCCAGCAGCTCCCTCCCAGATGAGCAGTTCTTC. The whole variable domain, remainder taken from reference TRBV7-9 and TRBJ2-1, is DTGVSQNPRHKITKRGQNVTFRCDPISEHNRLYWYRQTLGQGPEFLTYFQNEAQLEKSRLLSDRFSAERPKGSFSTLEIQRTEQGDSAMYLCASSSLPDEQFFGPGTRLTVL.

The gene calls are TRBV5-1 and TRBJ2-2, with TRBD2 matching 9 bases. CDR1 and CDR2 from the germline V gene are SGHRS and YFSETQ. V shed 5 bases and J 0 bases; nucleotides not matched to a gene: 5. The CDR3 length is 16 residues. The CDR3 bases are TGCGCCAGCAGACCTAGCGGGGACGCGAACACCGGGGAGCTGTTTTTT. Its translation is CASRPSGDANTGELFF.